The 23 T cell receptor beta chains given below trace back to one sample, sequenced in a study of blood T cells in healthy people across ages. For the second PCR, which ran for about 6 to 12 cycles, a sample-barcoded 5' primer and a J-beta primer mix were used. In TCRdb, the 5' RACE reads were re-called with MiXCR into one record per CDR3 protein. Here the sample spans 980,000 or so distinct CDR3 sequences, roughly 43% being singletons. The material sequenced was blood. The receptor source for this set is a man between 25 and 39 years old in good health.

The chain joins TRBV6-1 to TRBJ2-5; perhaps TRBD2 as D (6 bases). The J call may be wrong; the DNA end is better matched by TRBJ2-4. The CDR3 covers 14 residues. Germline V CDR1 and CDR2: MNHNS, SASEGT. The CDR3 DNA sequence: TGTGCCAGCAGTGAAAGAGGAGGGGAAGACATTCAGTACTTC. Protein: CASSERGGEDIQYF.

The chain couples TRBV5-1 to TRBJ2-2; D is uncertain. Germline V gene sequence: CDR1 SGHRS, CDR2 YFSETQ. CDR3 size: 14 residues. V gave up 5 bases and J gave up 4 bases, with 12 bases separating them. This CDR3 is CASRQTESTGELFF. In DNA form, the CDR3 reads TGCGCCAGCAGACAAACGGAGAGCACCGGGGAGCTGTTTTTT.

The chain is built from TRBV7-3 and TRBJ1-6, with D perhaps TRBD1 (5 bases). Germline values: CDR1 SGHTA, CDR2 FQGTGA. CDR3 size: 15 residues. V gave up 2 bases and J gave up 4 bases, with 9 bases separating them. The CDR3 sequence is CASSLGATYNSPLHF. CDR3 nucleotides: TGTGCCAGCAGCTTAGGGGCGACGTATAATTCACCCCTCCACTTT. Supplemented by reference TRBV7-3 and TRBJ1-6, the full variable domain reads GAGVSQTPSNKVTEKGKYVELRCDPISGHTALYWYRQSLGQGPEFLIYFQGTGAADDSGLPNDRFFAVRPEGSVSTLKIQRTERGDSAVYLCASSLGATYNSPLHFGNGTRLTVT.

The CDR3 region is CAGSQGKGTQYF. CDR3 DNA: TGTGCCGGGTCACAGGGCAAGGGGACCCAGTACTTC. The rearrangement links TRBV2 to TRBJ2-5; TRBD1 might be the D (6 bases). The V end was cut by 11 bases, the J end by 7 bases, with 17 bases between. CDR1 is SNHLY, CDR2 FYNNEI, per germline. The CDR3 contains 12 residues.

This clonotype was seen only a few times. The gene calls are TRBV10-3 and TRBJ2-1; TRBD1 matches at 9 bases. This CDR3 is 15 amino acids long. The V and J ends lost 7 bases and 4 bases, in that order; junction bases with no gene match: 8. CDR1 and CDR2 from the germline V gene are ENHRY and SYGVKD. The CDR3 DNA sequence: TGTGCCATCACGTCAAGGACAGGGGTTTACAATGAGCAGTTCTTC. Translated, it gives CAITSRTGVYNEQFF.

The CDR3 reads CASSLASGGANYGYTF. CDR3 DNA: TGTGCCAGCAGCTTAGCGTCAGGGGGCGCAAACTATGGCTACACCTTC. V and J are TRBV7-2 and TRBJ1-2, with TRBD1 matching 8 bases. The V segment lost 0 bases and the J segment 2 bases; nucleotides outside the gene matches: 5. CDR1 and CDR2 from the germline V gene are SGHTA and FQGNSA. The CDR3 runs 16 residues. Complete variable domain (other parts from reference TRBV7-2 and TRBJ1-2): GAGVSQSPSNKVTEKGKDVELRCDPISGHTALYWYRQSLGQGLEFLIYFQGNSAPDKSGLPSDRFSAERTGGSVSTLTIQRTQQEDSAVYLCASSLASGGANYGYTFGSGTRLTVV.

The J gene is TRBJ1-5, the V gene TRBV4-3; TRBD1 matches at 9 bases. V shed 0 bases and J 1 base; nucleotides not matched to a gene: 4. From germline, CDR1 is LGHNA and CDR2 YSLEER. CDR3 size: 17 residues. The DNA for the CDR3 is TGCGCCAGCAGCCAAGATACAGGGGGCCTGAGCAATCAGCCCCAGCATTTT. Residues: CASSQDTGGLSNQPQHF.

The chain couples TRBV5-1 to TRBJ2-1; D not certain. The DNA end lines up better with TRBJ2-7; the J call may be wrong. The CDR3 is 12 residues long. The V gene's germline CDR1 is SGHRS and CDR2 YFSETQ. CDR3 protein: CASSFDMNEQYF. As DNA, the CDR3 is TGCGCCAGCAGCTTCGACATGAATGAGCAGTACTTC.

The gene calls are TRBV7-2 and TRBJ1-2; tentatively, D is TRBD1 (6 bases). The V gene lost 4 bases and the J gene lost 3 bases, with 15 bases spanning the gap. The CDR3 consists of 15 residues. Germline lookup yields CDR1 SGHTA and CDR2 FQGNSA. Written as DNA, the CDR3 is TGTGCCAGCAGCTGTTTGTCGAGGGGGGACTATGGCTACACCTTC. Protein product: CASSCLSRGDYGYTF.

The chain joins TRBV6-2 or TRBV6-3 to TRBJ2-7; possible D gene TRBD2, 6 bases. This CDR3 region has 14 residues. Per the germline V gene, CDR1 is MNHEY and CDR2 is SVGEGT. Between the trimmed V and J ends, which lost 7 bases and 2 bases, there was a span of 15 bases. The CDR3 bases are TGTGCCAGCACCCCCATACGGGGGACCTACGAGCAGTACTTC. Amino acid sequence: CASTPIRGTYEQYF.

The chain employs TRBV7-8 and TRBJ2-7; a weak D match, TRBD2 (5 bases). V was trimmed by 7 bases and J by 1 base, leaving 14 bases between them. Germline V lookup: CDR1 SGHVS, CDR2 FQNEAQ. The CDR3 loop spans 14 amino acids. The CDR3 here is CASIRFEGSYEQYF. CDR3 sequence (DNA): TGTGCCAGCATAAGGTTCGAGGGATCCTACGAGCAGTACTTC.

A word on this clonotype: Germline is not matched at one junction end, which may reflect a read error. CDR3 nucleotide sequence: TGTACCAGCAGCTTAGATAGAACAGGGTACACAGATACGCAGTATTTT. Translating it yields CTSSLDRTGYTDTQYF. The rearrangement uses TRBV11-3 and TRBJ2-3, with D tentatively TRBD1 (6 bases). The CDR3 sequence is 16 residues long. The germline CDR1 and CDR2 sequences are SGHNT and YENEEA.

The CDR3 spells CASSQDVLGETQYF. Written as DNA, the CDR3 is TGTGCCAGCAGTCAAGACGTCCTCGGAGAGACCCAGTACTTC. The rearrangement links TRBV12-3 or TRBV12-4 to TRBJ2-5; D remains unclear. The CDR3 is 14 residues long. V gave up 5 bases and J gave up 4 bases, with 14 bases separating them.

This clonotype was seen a few times. The CDR3 DNA is TGTGCCAGCAGTTCACAGGGGGTTGGTGGCTACACCTTC. Protein product: CASSSQGVGGYTF. The chain recombines TRBV12-3 or TRBV12-4 with TRBJ1-2; 8 nucleotides match TRBD1. With 4 bases clipped from V and 7 bases from J, the junction kept 5 bases outside the gene matches. The CDR3 has 13 amino acids.

This clonotype was observed a few times. The CDR3 sequence: CASSSPGQSPNGYTF. The CDR3 nucleotides are TGTGCCAGCAGTTCGCCGGGACAGAGCCCTAATGGCTACACCTTC. The genes are TRBV12-3 or TRBV12-4 and TRBJ1-2; 7 nucleotides agree with TRBD1. This CDR3 spans 15 amino acids. V gave up 4 bases and J gave up 6 bases; unmatched junction bases: 11.

This clonotype was seen only a few times. At one end, the junction sequence differs from germline, possibly due to a read error. J is TRBJ2-7 and V is TRBV25-1; a possible D gene is TRBD2 (6 bases). Germline V CDR1 and CDR2: MGHDK, SYGVNS. CDR3 size: 12 residues. Here the CDR3 reads CASSELDYQQYF. In DNA form, the CDR3 reads TGTGCCAGCAGTGAATTGGACTACCAGCAGTACTTC.

Only a few counts were recorded for this clonotype. One junction end disagrees with the germline gene, perhaps due to a read error. The gene calls are TRBV6-2 or TRBV6-3 and TRBJ1-6; TRBD1 might be the D (6 bases). Germline V gene lookup returns CDR1 MNHEY and CDR2 SVGEGT. The CDR3 length is 15 residues. Here the CDR3 reads CATSSTARGDSPLHF. Here the CDR3 DNA reads TGTGCCACCAGTTCCACCGCCAGGGGTGATTCACCCCTCCACTTT.

The chain is built from TRBV28 and TRBJ2-6, with a weak D call TRBD2 (5 bases). This CDR3 region has 14 residues. CDR1 MDHEN and CDR2 SYDVKM come from the germline V gene. The V end was cut by 7 bases, the J end by 3 bases, with 10 bases between. The CDR3: CASKRTFGANVLTF. The CDR3 nucleotides are TGTGCCAGCAAGCGGACCTTTGGGGCCAACGTCCTGACTTTC.

This clonotype was seen only a few times. This chain joins TRBV20-1 and TRBJ2-3, with 11 bases lining up with TRBD1. Germline V lookup: CDR1 DFQATT, CDR2 SNEGSKA (reference sequence). Unmatched junction bases numbered 9, after V lost 3 bases and J lost 7 bases. This CDR3 contains 15 residues. CDR3 DNA sequence: TGCAGTGCTAGGGGGACAGGGGGTGTGTCGAATACGCAGTATTTT. Amino acid sequence: CSARGTGGVSNTQYF.

This clonotype came up many times. The rearrangement links TRBV12-3 or TRBV12-4 to TRBJ2-5; TRBD2 agrees at 9 bases. Trimming took 6 bases from V and 1 from J; bases not matched to a gene: 3. The CDR3 contains 14 residues. Written as DNA, the CDR3 is TGTGCCAGCAGCTTTAGCGGGGGCCAAGAGACCCAGTACTTC. This codes for CASSFSGGQETQYF.

The rearrangement uses TRBV20-1 and TRBJ2-6, with a weak D call TRBD1 (6 bases). The germline V gene has CDR1 DFQATT and CDR2 SNEGSKA (reference sequence). The CDR3 extends over 15 amino acids. V was trimmed by 5 bases and J by 2 bases, leaving 13 bases between them. CDR3 sequence (DNA): TGCAGTGCTCGGGACACCCTTACTGGGGCCAACGTCCTGACTTTC. Protein: CSARDTLTGANVLTF.

The V and J genes are TRBV7-2 and TRBJ2-7, with TRBD1 identical over 9 bases. CDR3 size: 14 residues. Germline V gene sequence: CDR1 SGHTA, CDR2 FQGNSA. Trimming cost V 5 bases and J 3 bases; bases outside gene matches: 5. This CDR3 reads CASSQQGAFYEQYF. The CDR3 nucleotides read TGTGCCAGCAGCCAACAGGGGGCCTTCTACGAGCAGTACTTC.

Of note for this clonotype: One base away lies a much larger clone, so this may be a sequencing read error. In this CDR3 the conserved last residue, phenylalanine or tryptophan, is missing, so a read error is likely. The CDR3 bases are TGTGCCAGCAGCCAATACTGGGACAGAGTTAATGAAAAACTGTTTTCT. Translating gives CASSQYWDRVNEKLFS. The rearrangement joins TRBV11-3 to TRBJ1-4, with 7 bases fitting TRBD1. Germline-derived CDR1 and CDR2 are SGHNT and YENEEA. The CDR3 has 16 amino acids. J gave up 4 bases and V 5 bases, and 10 bases lay outside the gene matches.